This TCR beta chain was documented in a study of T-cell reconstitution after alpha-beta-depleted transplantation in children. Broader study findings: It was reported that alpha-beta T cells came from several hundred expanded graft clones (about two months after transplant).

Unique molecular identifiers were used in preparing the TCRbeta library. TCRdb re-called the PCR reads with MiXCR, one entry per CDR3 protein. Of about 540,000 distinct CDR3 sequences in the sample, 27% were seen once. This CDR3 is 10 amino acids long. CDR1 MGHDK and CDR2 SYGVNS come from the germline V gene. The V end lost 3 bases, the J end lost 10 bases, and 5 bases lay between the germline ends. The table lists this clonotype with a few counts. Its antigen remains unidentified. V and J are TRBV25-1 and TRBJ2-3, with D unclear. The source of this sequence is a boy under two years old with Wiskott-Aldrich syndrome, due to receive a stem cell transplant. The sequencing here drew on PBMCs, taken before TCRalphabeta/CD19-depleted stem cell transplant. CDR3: CASSDTAQYF. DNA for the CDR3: TGTGCCAGCAGTGATACGGCGCAGTATTTT.